These 15 T cell receptor beta chains originate from one sample sequenced in a study of PD-1 blockade in classical Hodgkin lymphoma. The sample's time point: cycle 4 day 1 (C4D1), after more than 5 weeks of nivolumab. Relapses following autologous stem cell transplantation were seen in all patients, with brentuximab vedotin exposure varying. Produced via immunoSEQ multiplex PCR; TCRdb's table is partial and in-frame only. The sample holds roughly 100,000 clones; around 80% are singletons and the top ten take over 7.5%. The material sequenced was peripheral blood mononuclear cells (PBMCs), taken before the fourth cycle of nivolumab. The receptors were sampled from a human donor with classical Hodgkin lymphoma.

V and J are TRBV10-3 and TRBJ2-5, with D unresolved. The CDR3 extends over 12 amino acids. V was clipped by 4 bases and J by 3 bases, with 6 bases between them. Looked up from germline, CDR1 is ENHRY and CDR2 is SYGVKD. CDR3: CAISGSEETQYF. The CDR3 DNA is TGTGCCATCAGTGGATCCGAAGAGACCCAGTACTTC.

The sample holds a few counts of this clone. This chain joins TRBV5-1 and TRBJ1-1; 8 nucleotides match TRBD1. Losses at the gene ends were 3 bases for V and 5 bases for J; bases not matched to a gene: 6. The CDR3 sequence is 14 residues long. Germline values: CDR1 SGHRS, CDR2 YFSETQ. The CDR3 sequence: CASSSRTGRTEAFF. In DNA form, the CDR3 reads TGCGCCAGCAGCTCCCGGACAGGGAGGACTGAAGCTTTCTTT. Based on the CDR3 plus reference TRBV5-1 and TRBJ1-1, the full variable domain is KAGVTQTPRYLIKTRGQQVTLSCSPISGHRSVSWYQQTPGQGLQFLFEYFSETQRNKGNFPGRFSGRQFSNSRSEMNVSTLELGDSALYLCASSSRTGRTEAFFGQGTRLTVV.

The chain links TRBV7-3 to TRBJ1-1; D is ambiguous. Germline CDR1 reads SGHTA; CDR2 reads FQGTGA. Trimming took 3 bases from V and 11 from J, leaving 19 bases between them. There are 14 residues in the CDR3. The chain's CDR3 is CASSFGSTGSFAFF. The CDR3 nucleotides are TGTGCCAGCAGCTTTGGTTCGACCGGGTCATTTGCTTTCTTT.

The chain employs TRBV4-2 and TRBJ1-2; the D is unclear. Germline V CDR1 and CDR2: LGHNA, YNFKEQ. V lost 4 bases to trimming and J lost 8 bases, with 14 bases between them. The CDR3 is made up of 13 amino acids. CDR3: CASSPDTPRGYTF. As DNA, the CDR3 is TGTGCCAGCAGCCCCGATACCCCCCGGGGCTACACCTTC.

The J gene is TRBJ2-5, the V gene TRBV13; D gene ambiguous. Germline values: CDR1 PRHDT, CDR2 FYEKMQ (reference sequence). There are 12 residues in the CDR3. Trimming took 0 bases from V and 5 from J, leaving 4 bases between them. This CDR3 reads CASSLGRETQYF. The CDR3 DNA follows: TGTGCCAGCAGCTTAGGCCGCGAGACCCAGTACTTC.

The chain uses TRBV4-1 and TRBJ1-4; D gene unclear. The V gene's germline CDR1 is MGHRA and CDR2 YSYEKL. V was shortened by 2 bases and J by 2 bases, with 6 bases between the two germline ends. The length of the CDR3 is 14 residues. The CDR3 DNA is TGCGCCAGCAGCCAATGGCCTACTAATGAAAAACTGTTTTTT. Amino acid sequence: CASSQWPTNEKLFF.

The V gene is TRBV15, the J gene TRBJ2-3; the match to TRBD2 covers 12 bases. The germline V gene encodes CDR1 LNHNV and CDR2 YYDKDF (reference sequence). The CDR3 totals 15 residues. V lost 5 bases to trimming and J lost 6 bases; unmatched junction nucleotides: 6. The CDR3 spells CATSSTSGGRDTQYF. The CDR3 DNA reads as TGTGCCACCAGCTCCACTAGCGGGGGGAGGGATACGCAGTATTTT.

The V and J genes are TRBV9 and TRBJ1-3; TRBD1 might be the D (6 bases). Trimming cost V 0 bases and J 4 bases, with 11 bases left between them. The CDR3 is 15 amino acids. Germline CDR1 SGDLS, CDR2 YYNGEE. The CDR3, as DNA: TGTGCCAGCAGCGTAGGGGGGGCGCTAGGAAACACCATATATTTT. Its translation is CASSVGGALGNTIYF.

V is TRBV21-1 and J is TRBJ1-4; the D call TRBD1 from the table was never checked on the DNA. TRBV21-1 is a recognized pseudogene. The CDR3 has 16 residues. CDR3 amino acids: CASSKDSPRQGEKLFF. CDR3 sequence (DNA): TGTGCCAGCAGCAAGGATAGTCCGCGGCAGGGTGAAAAACTGTTTTTT.

The chain employs TRBV6-4 and TRBJ2-5, with 12 bases identical to TRBD2. The CDR3 runs 14 residues. V shed 5 bases and J 6 bases; nucleotides not matched to a gene: 4. Germline-derived CDR1 and CDR2 are MRHNA and SNTAGT. The CDR3: CASSPTSGGKTQYF. The CDR3 DNA follows: TGTGCCAGCAGTCCGACTAGCGGGGGAAAGACCCAGTACTTC.

This rearrangement joins TRBV28 to TRBJ1-2; D is ambiguous. The ends were cut back, 6 bases at V and 4 bases at J, with 9 bases in the middle. The CDR3 spans 12 residues. Germline V lookup: CDR1 MDHEN, CDR2 SYDVKM. CDR3 sequence (DNA): TGTGCCAGCAGCCCCTTAGGCTATGGCTACACCTTC. Its protein is CASSPLGYGYTF.

In its sample, this clone was seen once. The chain joins TRBV2 to TRBJ1-1; TRBD1 matches 8 bases. This CDR3 is 14 amino acids long. The J segment lost 4 bases and the V segment lost 1 base, leaving 2 bases of the junction unmatched. Germline CDR1 reads SNHLY; CDR2 reads FYNNEI. CDR3 in amino acids: CASSEDGQGTEAFF. The CDR3 DNA sequence: TGTGCCAGCAGTGAAGACGGACAGGGCACTGAAGCTTTCTTT.

Here the CDR3 DNA reads TGTGCCAGCAGTACCCGGGACAGGGGCGGCTACACCTTC. Encoded protein: CASSTRDRGGYTF. The chain employs TRBV6-5 and TRBJ1-2, with 10 bases matching TRBD1. The germline CDR1 and CDR2 sequences are MNHEY and SVGAGI. V lost 5 bases to trimming and J lost 8 bases; unmatched junction nucleotides: 5. CDR3 size: 13 residues.

The chain is built from TRBV10-3 and TRBJ2-5, with D maybe TRBD1 (6 bases). The length of the CDR3 is 13 residues. CDR1 is ENHRY and CDR2 is SYGVKD in the germline V gene. Trimming removed 4 bases from V and 3 bases from J, with 9 bases in between. CDR3 nucleotide sequence: TGTGCCATCAGTGGACAGGCAAAAGAGACCCAGTACTTC. Protein sequence: CAISGQAKETQYF.

This clone was observed a handful of times. The chain links TRBV6-5 to TRBJ1-5, with D uncertain. The CDR3 covers 14 residues. Germline V lookup: CDR1 MNHEY, CDR2 SVGAGI. Trimming pared 8 bases from V and 2 bases from J, leaving 13 bases between. CDR3 sequence (DNA): TGTGCCAGCGCTTGGGTGCTCCGCAATCAGCCCCAGCATTTT. Protein sequence: CASAWVLRNQPQHF.